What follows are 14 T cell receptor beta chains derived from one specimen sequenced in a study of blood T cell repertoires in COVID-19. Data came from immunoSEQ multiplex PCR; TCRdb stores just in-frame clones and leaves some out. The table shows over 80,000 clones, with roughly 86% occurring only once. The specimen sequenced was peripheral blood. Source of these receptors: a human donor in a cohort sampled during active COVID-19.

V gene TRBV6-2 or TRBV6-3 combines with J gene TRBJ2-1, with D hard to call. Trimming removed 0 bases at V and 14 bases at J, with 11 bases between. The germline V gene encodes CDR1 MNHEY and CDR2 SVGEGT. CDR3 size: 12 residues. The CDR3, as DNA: TGTGCCAGCAGTTACTCGAATGGGCCGGAGTTCTTC. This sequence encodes CASSYSNGPEFF.

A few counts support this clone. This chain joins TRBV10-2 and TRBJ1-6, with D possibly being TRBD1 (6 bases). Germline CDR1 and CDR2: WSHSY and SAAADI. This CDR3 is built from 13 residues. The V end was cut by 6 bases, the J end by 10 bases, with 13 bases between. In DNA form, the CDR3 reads TGCGCCAGCAGCGACAGCAGGGGATCACCCCTCCACTTT. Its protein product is CASSDSRGSPLHF.

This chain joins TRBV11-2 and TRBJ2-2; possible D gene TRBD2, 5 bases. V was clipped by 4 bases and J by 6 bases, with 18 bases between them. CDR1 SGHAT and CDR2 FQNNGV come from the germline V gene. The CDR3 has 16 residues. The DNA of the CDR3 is TGTGCCAGCAGCTCTAGGGAGACCGTTTACCCCGGGGAGCTGTTTTTT. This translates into CASSSRETVYPGELFF.

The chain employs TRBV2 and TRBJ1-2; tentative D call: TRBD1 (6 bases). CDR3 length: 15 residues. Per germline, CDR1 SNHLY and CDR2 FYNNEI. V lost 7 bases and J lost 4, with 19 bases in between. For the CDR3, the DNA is TGTGCCAGCACCCCCCAGGGGCAGCCCTTCTATGGCTACACCTTC. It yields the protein CASTPQGQPFYGYTF. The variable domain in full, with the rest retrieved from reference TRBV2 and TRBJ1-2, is EPEVTQTPSHQVTQMGQEVILRCVPISNHLYFYWYRQILGQKVEFLVSFYNNEISEKSEIFDDQFSVERPDGSNFTLKIRSTKLEDSAMYFCASTPQGQPFYGYTFGSGTRLTVV.

The DNA for the CDR3 is TGTGCCAGCAGTCCCAACTGGTACCAAGAGACCCAGTACTTC. Translating gives CASSPNWYQETQYF. This chain connects TRBV28 to TRBJ2-5; no reliable D call. Germline V CDR1 and CDR2: MDHEN, SYDVKM. Between the trimmed V and J ends, which lost 5 bases and 0 bases, there was a span of 10 bases. The CDR3 length is 14 residues.

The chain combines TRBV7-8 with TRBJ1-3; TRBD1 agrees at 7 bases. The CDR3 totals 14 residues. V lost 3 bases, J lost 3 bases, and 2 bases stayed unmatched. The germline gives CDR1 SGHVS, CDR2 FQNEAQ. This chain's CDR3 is CASSFQGVGNTIYF. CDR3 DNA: TGTGCCAGCAGCTTCCAGGGGGTTGGAAACACCATATATTTT.

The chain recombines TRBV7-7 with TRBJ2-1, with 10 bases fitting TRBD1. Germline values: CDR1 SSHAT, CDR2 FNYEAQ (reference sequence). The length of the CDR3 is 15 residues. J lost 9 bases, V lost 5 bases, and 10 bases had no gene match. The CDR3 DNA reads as TGTGCCAGCAGCCGAGCGGGACAGGGGTACGGTGAGCAGTTCTTC. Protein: CASSRAGQGYGEQFF.

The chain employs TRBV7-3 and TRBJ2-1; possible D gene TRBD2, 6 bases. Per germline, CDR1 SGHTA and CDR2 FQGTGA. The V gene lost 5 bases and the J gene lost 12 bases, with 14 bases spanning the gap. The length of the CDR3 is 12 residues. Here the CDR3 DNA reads TGTGCCAGCAGCGCCACCGGGAGAGCGCAGTTCTTC. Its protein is CASSATGRAQFF.

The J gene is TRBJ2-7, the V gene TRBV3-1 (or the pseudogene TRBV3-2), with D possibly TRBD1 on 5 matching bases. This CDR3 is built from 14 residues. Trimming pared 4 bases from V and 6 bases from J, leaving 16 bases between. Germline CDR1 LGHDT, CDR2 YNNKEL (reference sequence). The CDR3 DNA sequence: TGTGCCAGCAGCCCTTCGGTGGGTAGGGGCGAGCAGTACTTC. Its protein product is CASSPSVGRGEQYF.

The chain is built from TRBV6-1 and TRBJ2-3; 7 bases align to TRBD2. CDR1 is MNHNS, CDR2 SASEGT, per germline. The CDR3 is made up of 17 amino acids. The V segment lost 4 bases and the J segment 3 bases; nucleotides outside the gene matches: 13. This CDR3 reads CASSAGRTRGLTDTQYF. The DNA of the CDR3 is TGTGCCAGCAGTGCGGGTCGGACTAGGGGATTGACAGATACGCAGTATTTT.

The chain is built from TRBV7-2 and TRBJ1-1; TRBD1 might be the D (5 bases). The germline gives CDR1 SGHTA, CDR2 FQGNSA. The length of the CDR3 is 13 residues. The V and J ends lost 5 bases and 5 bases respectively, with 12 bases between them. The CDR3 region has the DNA TGTGCCAGCAGCGAGACAGCGAGAACTGAAGCTTTCTTT. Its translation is CASSETARTEAFF.

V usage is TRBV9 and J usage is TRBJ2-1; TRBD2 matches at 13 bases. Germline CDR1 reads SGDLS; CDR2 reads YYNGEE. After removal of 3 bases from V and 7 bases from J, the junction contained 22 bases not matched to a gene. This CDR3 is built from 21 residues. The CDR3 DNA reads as TGTGCCAGCAGCGCCACGACCCCGGGACTAGCGGGACAACCCGAAGCTAATGAGCAGTTCTTC. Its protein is CASSATTPGLAGQPEANEQFF. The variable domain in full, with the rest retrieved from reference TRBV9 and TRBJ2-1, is DSGVTQTPKHLITATGQRVTLRCSPRSGDLSVYWYQQSLDQGLQFLIQYYNGEERAKGNILERFSAQQFPDLHSELNLSSLELGDSALYFCASSATTPGLAGQPEANEQFFGPGTRLTVL.

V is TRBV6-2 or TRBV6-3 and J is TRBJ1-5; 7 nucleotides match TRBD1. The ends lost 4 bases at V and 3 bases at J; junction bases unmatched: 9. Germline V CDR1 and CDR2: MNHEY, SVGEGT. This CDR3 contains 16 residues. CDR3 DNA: TGTGCCAGCAGTTTAAGGACAGGAGTTATCAATCAGCCCCAGCATTTT. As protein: CASSLRTGVINQPQHF.

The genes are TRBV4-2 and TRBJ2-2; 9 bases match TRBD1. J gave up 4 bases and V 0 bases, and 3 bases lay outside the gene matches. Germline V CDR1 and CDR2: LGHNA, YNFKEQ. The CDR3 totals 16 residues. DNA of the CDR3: TGTGCCAGCAGCCAAGAAACAGGGGGCTTCACCGGGGAGCTGTTTTTT. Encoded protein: CASSQETGGFTGELFF.